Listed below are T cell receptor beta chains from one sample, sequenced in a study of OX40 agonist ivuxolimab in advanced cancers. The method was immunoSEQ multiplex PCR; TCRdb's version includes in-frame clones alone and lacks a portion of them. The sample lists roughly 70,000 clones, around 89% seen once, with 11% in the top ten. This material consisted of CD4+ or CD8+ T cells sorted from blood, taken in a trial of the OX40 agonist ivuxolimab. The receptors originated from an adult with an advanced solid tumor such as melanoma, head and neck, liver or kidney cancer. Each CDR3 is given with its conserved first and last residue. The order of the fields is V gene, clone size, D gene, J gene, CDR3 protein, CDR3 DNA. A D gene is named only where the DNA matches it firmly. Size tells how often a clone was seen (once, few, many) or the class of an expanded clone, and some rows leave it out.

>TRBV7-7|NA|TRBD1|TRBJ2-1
CASSFRAGGYNEQFF
TGTGCCAGCAGCTTTCGGGCAGGGGGCTACAATGAGCAGTTCTTC
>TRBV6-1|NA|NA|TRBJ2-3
CASSESRGVSTDTQYF
TGTGCCAGCAGTGAAAGTAGGGGGGTCAGCACAGATACGCAGTATTTT
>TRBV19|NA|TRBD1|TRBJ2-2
CASSPRPGDSTGELFF
TGTGCCAGTAGTCCGAGGCCCGGGGACAGCACCGGGGAGCTGTTTTTT
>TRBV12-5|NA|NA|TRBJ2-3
CASGPFGADTQYF
TGTGCTAGTGGACCGTTCGGGGCAGATACGCAGTATTTT
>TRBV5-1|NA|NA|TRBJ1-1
CASSLGQGWNTEAFF
TGCGCCAGCAGCTTGGGGCAGGGGTGGAACACTGAAGCTTTCTTT
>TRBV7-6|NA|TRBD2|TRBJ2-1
CASSLGREDEQFF
TGTGCCAGCAGCTTGGGGCGGGAGGATGAGCAGTTCTTC
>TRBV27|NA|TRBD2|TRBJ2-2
CASKLAGPTGELFF
TGTGCCAGCAAACTAGCGGGGCCCACCGGGGAGCTGTTTTTT
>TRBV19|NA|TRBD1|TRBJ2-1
CASSLTGLNYNEQFF
TGTGCCAGTAGTTTGACAGGGTTGAACTACAATGAGCAGTTCTTC
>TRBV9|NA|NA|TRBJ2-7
CASSLSSAYEQYF
TGTGCCAGCAGCTTGTCTAGCGCCTACGAGCAGTACTTC
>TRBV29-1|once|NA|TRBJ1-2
CSVETTRGYTF
TGCAGCGTTGAAACTACTCGCGGCTACACCTTC
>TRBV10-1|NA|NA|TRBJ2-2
CASSAYQEFTGELFF
TGCGCCAGCAGCGCCTACCAGGAATTTACCGGGGAGCTGTTTTTT
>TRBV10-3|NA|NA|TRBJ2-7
CAIGWGQDYEQYF
TGTGCCATCGGGTGGGGACAAGACTACGAGCAGTACTTC
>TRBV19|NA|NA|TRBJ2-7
CASSIGHYEQYF
TGTGCCAGTAGTATAGGACACTACGAGCAGTACTTC
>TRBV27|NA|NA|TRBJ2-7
CASSESHHEQYF
TGTGCCAGCAGTGAATCCCACCACGAGCAGTACTTC